Below, one T cell receptor beta chain is given with its context. Antigen: not known. Stimulus-free culture yielded autoproliferating CFSE-dim and non-proliferating CFSE-high T cells, each sequenced separately. Pooled replicate wells came from around 50 million CFSE-labeled PBMCs cultured less than 8 days without stimulus. CFSE at about 0.5 uM labeled the PBMCs, which were then cultured unstimulated. The data were taken from a study of memory B cells and T cells in multiple sclerosis. Overall study results and limits: Normalization was needed because clone-set size differences affected shared clonotype counts.

Using immunoSEQ multiplex PCR, the repertoire was profiled, and TCRdb retains in-frame clones only, with some absent. The table lists 46,000 or so clones, around 79% of them singletons. V lost 5 bases to trimming and J lost 6 bases, with 20 bases between them. The germline gives CDR1 SGHAT, CDR2 FQNNGV. The CDR3 is 15 amino acids. Input material: PBMCs from blood kept in culture. The sequence came from a human donor with multiple sclerosis. The gene calls are TRBV11-2 and TRBJ2-7; tentative D call: TRBD2 (6 bases). The CDR3 DNA is TGTGCCAGCAGCCGAAACCCTAGCGCCGCGGGCGAGCAGTACTTC. This gives the protein CASSRNPSAAGEQYF.